This is a list of T cell receptor beta chains from one sample in a study of cytomegalovirus exposure and HLA in healthy donors. The protocol was immunoSEQ multiplex PCR, while the TCRdb copy is restricted to in-frame clones and leaves out a portion. The specimen's table records some 200,000 clones. The specimen was PBMCs. The receptors come from a woman aged 18 to 35 in good health and CMV-seropositive. Both conserved end residues are part of each CDR3. D genes are given only for firm matches.

j_call,v_call,d_call,cdr3_nt,cdr3_aa
TRBJ2-5,TRBV10-3,TRBD1,TGTGCCATCAGTGACACAGGGGGCTCTGGGGGGATCCAGTACTTC,CAISDTGGSGGIQYF
TRBJ2-2,TRBV21-1,NA,TGTGCCAGCAGCAAAGACGGGTACGGTCCCACCGGGGAGCTGTTTTTT,CASSKDGYGPTGELFF
TRBJ2-1,TRBV7-6,TRBD2,TGTGCCAGCAGCCAATCCGGGACTAGTATAAATGAGCAGTTCTTC,CASSQSGTSINEQFF
TRBJ2-1,TRBV15,NA,TGTGCCACCAGCACCCGAAGTGGTTCAGGGATGGATGAGCAGTTCTTC,CATSTRSGSGMDEQFF
TRBJ2-7,TRBV27,TRBD2,TGTGCCAGCAGCTTAGCGGGAGGGGTAACGTACTACGAGCAGTACTTC,CASSLAGGVTYYEQYF
TRBJ2-7,TRBV15,TRBD2,TGTGCCACCAGCAGAGCGGGGCGGGGGGGACTCTACGAGCAGTACTTC,CATSRAGRGGLYEQYF
TRBJ1-1,TRBV7-6,NA,TGTGCCAGCAGCTTACAGGGGTCGAACACTGAAGCTTTCTTT,CASSLQGSNTEAFF
TRBJ1-2,TRBV14,TRBD1,TGTGCCAGCAGCCAACATCGACAGGGTTGGGGTGGCTACACCTTC,CASSQHRQGWGGYTF
TRBJ2-7,TRBV7-6,TRBD2,TGTGCCAGCAGCCCGGGACTAACCTCCTACGAGCAGTACTTC,CASSPGLTSYEQYF
TRBJ2-3,TRBV10-2,NA,TGCGCCAGCAGTGATCGGGTAGCGGCCACAGATACGCAGTATTTT,CASSDRVAATDTQYF
TRBJ2-3,TRBV7-3,NA,TGTGCCAGCAGCTTAGATGGCGCGGGCACAGATACGCAGTATTTT,CASSLDGAGTDTQYF
TRBJ2-1,TRBV9,NA,TGTGCCAGCAGCGCCCCCCCAGACTCCTACAATGAGCAGTTCTTC,CASSAPPDSYNEQFF
TRBJ1-3,TRBV29-1,NA,TGCAGCTTCCGGACAGCAGCAAACACCATATATTTT,CSFRTAANTIYF
TRBJ1-2,TRBV19,TRBD1,TGTGCCAGTATCGACAGGGCCGTGGGGGGCTACACCTTC,CASIDRAVGGYTF
TRBJ2-1,TRBV7-3,NA,TGTGCCAGCAGCTTAAGACTGAACAATGAGCAGTTCTTC,CASSLRLNNEQFF
TRBJ2-3,TRBV7-9,NA,TGTGCCAGCAGCGGTTCAGTGCGGACTAGCACAGATACGCAGTATTTT,CASSGSVRTSTDTQYF
TRBJ2-5,TRBV5-1,TRBD2,TGCGCCAGCAGCTTGGGCATTCAGCGGGAGGGCAGAGAGACCCAGTACTTC,CASSLGIQREGRETQYF
TRBJ1-1,TRBV6-5,NA,TGTGCCAGCAGTTACTCGGACAAAGGAACTGAAGCTTTCTTT,CASSYSDKGTEAFF
TRBJ2-3,TRBV2,NA,TGTGCCAGCACCCGACAGATCTTGTTGTATTTT,CASTRQILLYF
TRBJ1-1,TRBV30,NA,TGTGCCTGGAGTCGGGGGGGACCCGAAGCTTTCTTT,CAWSRGGPEAFF
TRBJ2-1,TRBV2,NA,TGTGCCAGCACCTCCTATAGGGGCAATGAGCAGTTCTTC,CASTSYRGNEQFF
TRBJ2-7,TRBV6-1,TRBD2,TGTGCCAGCAGTGAAGTCGGGGGGAGAAGAGTCTACGAGCAGTACTTC,CASSEVGGRRVYEQYF
TRBJ1-1,TRBV12-2,NA,TGTGCAAGTCGCTTTTGCACAGGGGCGAAAAGGCTGATGAACACTGAAGCTTTCTTT,CASRFCTGAKRLMNTEAFF
TRBJ2-2,TRBV11-3,NA,TGTGCCAGCAGCTTCCAGGGACACGGGGAGCTGTTTTTT,CASSFQGHGELFF
TRBJ2-7,TRBV7-2,TRBD1,TGTGCCAGCAGCTCACAGGGGGGCAGGGTAACCTACGAGCAGTACTTC,CASSSQGGRVTYEQYF
TRBJ1-1,TRBV2,TRBD1,TGTGCCAGCAGTGGACACAGGGGAGCTGGGACGGTGAACACTGAAGCTTTCTTT,CASSGHRGAGTVNTEAFF
TRBJ1-1,TRBV2,TRBD1,TGTGCCAGCAGACCACAGACAGGGTTTCGCACTGAAGCTTTCTTT,CASRPQTGFRTEAFF
TRBJ2-1,TRBV18,TRBD1,TGTGCCAGCTCCCCGCCGGACAGGGTTGACCCAGAGCAGTTCTTC,CASSPPDRVDPEQFF
TRBJ1-1,TRBV5-4,NA,TGTGCCAGCAGCCCGAACAGGGCTTCCATGAACACTGAAGCTTTCTTT,CASSPNRASMNTEAFF
TRBJ2-7,TRBV30,NA,TGTGCCTGGAGTGTAAACGGGTTCTACGAGCAGTACTTC,CAWSVNGFYEQYF
TRBJ1-5,TRBV18,NA,TGTGCCAGCTCACAACGACAGGGCAATCAGCCCCAGCATTTT,CASSQRQGNQPQHF
TRBJ2-3,TRBV4-1,TRBD2,TGCGCCAGCAGCCTTGGACGGGGGAGGGCAGATACGCAGTATTTT,CASSLGRGRADTQYF
TRBJ2-1,TRBV9,NA,TGTGCCAGCAGCGCCTTTGGGGAAGGGAGACCGTACAATGAGCAGTTCTTC,CASSAFGEGRPYNEQFF
TRBJ2-7,TRBV2,TRBD2,TGTGCCAGCAGTGAAGGTCGGGGACTAGCGGCCATATTATCCTACGAGCAGTACTTC,CASSEGRGLAAILSYEQYF
TRBJ2-5,TRBV6-1,TRBD2,TGTGCCAGCAGTGAAGCGGGCAGGGGAATCGCGGGAGGAGAGACCCAGTACTTC,CASSEAGRGIAGGETQYF
TRBJ2-6,TRBV15,NA,TGTGCCACCAGCAGGACAGGCGTACGTAGCTCTGGGGCCAACGTCCTGACTTTC,CATSRTGVRSSGANVLTF
TRBJ2-2,TRBV29-1,NA,TGCAGCGTTGTAGTACCGAACACCGGGGAGCTGTTTTTT,CSVVVPNTGELFF
TRBJ2-7,TRBV5-4,TRBD2,TGTGCCAGCAGCTACTCCGGGACTAGGTACGAGCAGTACTTC,CASSYSGTRYEQYF
TRBJ1-1,TRBV19,TRBD1,TGTGCCAGTAGACAATGGGACAGGGGGAACACTGAAGCTTTCTTT,CASRQWDRGNTEAFF
TRBJ1-1,TRBV19,TRBD1,TGTGCCAGTAGCCGAGGACAGGACGCTTTCTTT,CASSRGQDAFF
TRBJ1-2,TRBV5-1,NA,TGCGCCAGCAGCTCCGTTTACGGGGAAGCTAACTATGGCTACACCTTC,CASSSVYGEANYGYTF
TRBJ1-6,TRBV7-2,NA,TGTGCCAGCAGCCCAGTTGTCGCTTCACCCCTCCACTTT,CASSPVVASPLHF
TRBJ1-5,TRBV30,NA,TGTGCCTGGAGTGTGCTCCGGCAGCCCCAGCATTTT,CAWSVLRQPQHF
TRBJ2-3,TRBV4-2,NA,TGTGCCAGCAGCCAAGGCGAGGGGGGGCCAGATACGCAGTATTTT,CASSQGEGGPDTQYF
TRBJ2-5,TRBV6-5,NA,TGTGCCAGCAGAACTCTGGAGACCCAGTACTTC,CASRTLETQYF
TRBJ1-1,TRBV30,TRBD1,TGTGCCTGGAGATCTGGGACAGCGAACACTGAAGCTTTCTTT,CAWRSGTANTEAFF
TRBJ2-7,TRBV18,TRBD2,TGTGCCAGCTCACCGGGGACTAGCGGACCTATTGGCTCCTACGAGCAGTACTTC,CASSPGTSGPIGSYEQYF
TRBJ2-5,TRBV4-2,NA,TGTGCCAGCAGCCAAGAAGGGGATAGCGGAGGACAAGAGACCCAGTACTTC,CASSQEGDSGGQETQYF
TRBJ1-1,TRBV4-3,NA,TGCGCCAGCAGCCACAGCCAGGACAGCACTGAAGCTTTCTTT,CASSHSQDSTEAFF
TRBJ1-1,TRBV10-3,NA,TGTGCCATCAGGATGACAGGGAACACTGAAGCTTTCTTT,CAIRMTGNTEAFF
TRBJ1-2,TRBV4-3,TRBD1,TGCGCCAGCAGCCAGGCCGGACTGGGACAGGGTCGGGGTGTTGACTATGGCTACACCTTC,CASSQAGLGQGRGVDYGYTF
TRBJ2-5,TRBV10-3,NA,TGTGCCATCAGTGAGTGGGGGGAGCAGGAGACCCAGTACTTC,CAISEWGEQETQYF
TRBJ2-1,TRBV6-4,TRBD2,TGTGCCAGCAGTTCCGGGACTAGCAGCAATGAGCAGTTCTTC,CASSSGTSSNEQFF
TRBJ1-2,TRBV28,TRBD1,TGTGCCAGCAGTTCCCGACAGGGGGCCCCAAATAGCTATGGCTACACCTTC,CASSSRQGAPNSYGYTF
TRBJ2-3,TRBV19,TRBD1,TGTGCCAGTAGGACGACAGGGGCCACAGATACGCAGTATTTT,CASRTTGATDTQYF
TRBJ2-5,TRBV5-4,TRBD1,TGTGCCAGCAGCCCCCCCGGGACAGGGGGCTTGGGGGAGACCCAGTACTTC,CASSPPGTGGLGETQYF
TRBJ2-5,TRBV5-4,TRBD2,TGTGCCAGCAGTCGAAACAGCGGGATTGGAGAGACCCAGTACTTC,CASSRNSGIGETQYF
TRBJ1-6,TRBV14,NA,TGTGCCAGCAGCCAAGAAGCGGGGATTAATTCACCCCTCCACTTT,CASSQEAGINSPLHF
TRBJ2-5,TRBV1,NA,TGCACCAGCAGCCAAGGGAAAAGCGGGGCGGCTGAAGAGACCCAGTACTTC,CTSSQGKSGAAEETQYF
TRBJ2-4,TRBV19,NA,TGTGCCAGTAGTACGACAGTTATTTCAGCCAAAAACATTCAGTACTTC,CASSTTVISAKNIQYF